This entry describes one T cell receptor beta chain. What it binds is not known. The data stem from a study of T cell responses to AZD1222 COVID-19 vaccine. Notes on the study in general: Reports say nearly half of spike-specific TCRs go after unmutated variant regions. Breadth and depth of Spike-specific TCRs rose after two AZD1222 doses. Clonal diversity was possibly underestimated, and white British individuals and females predominated among donors.

CDR3 size: 18 residues. Germline V gene lookup returns CDR1 SGHNT and CDR2 YYREEE (reference sequence). The J segment lost 8 bases and the V segment lost 2 bases, leaving 15 bases of the junction unmatched. Produced via immunoSEQ multiplex PCR; TCRdb's table is partial and in-frame only. This table has some 120,000 clones, 88% appearing once. The material was peripheral blood, obtained on day 0 of MenACWY control vaccination. The receptor's source is an adult in good health. This sequence joins TRBV5-4 and TRBJ2-1, with 11 bases lining up with TRBD2. CDR3 sequence: CASSFPKATSGSYYEQFF. CDR3 nucleotides: TGTGCCAGCAGCTTCCCAAAGGCCACTAGCGGGAGTTACTATGAGCAGTTCTTC.